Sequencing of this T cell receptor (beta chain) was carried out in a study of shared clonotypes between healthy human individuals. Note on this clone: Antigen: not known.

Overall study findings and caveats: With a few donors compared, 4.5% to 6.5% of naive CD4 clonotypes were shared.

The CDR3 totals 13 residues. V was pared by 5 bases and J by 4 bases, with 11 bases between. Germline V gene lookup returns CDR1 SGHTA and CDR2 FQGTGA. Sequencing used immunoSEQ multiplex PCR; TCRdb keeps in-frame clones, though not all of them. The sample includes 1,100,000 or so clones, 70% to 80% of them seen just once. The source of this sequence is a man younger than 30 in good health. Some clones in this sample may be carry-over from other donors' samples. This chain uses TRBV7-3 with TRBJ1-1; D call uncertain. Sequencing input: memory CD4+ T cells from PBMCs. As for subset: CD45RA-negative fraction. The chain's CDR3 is CASSPGQPTEAFF. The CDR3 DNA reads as TGTGCCAGCAGCCCTGGGCAACCCACTGAAGCTTTCTTT.